Shown below are 29 T cell receptor beta chains from a single sample sequenced in a study of regulatory T cells in long-lasting Graves disease. Both iRepertoire HTBI primers and Arm-PCR of CDR3 regions were used to build the TCR beta libraries. TCRdb re-derived calls from the multiplex PCR reads in MiXCR, one entry per CDR3 protein. The sample lists roughly 350,000 distinct CDR3 sequences; 15% to 20% were seen once. The time point here: newly diagnosed GD, antithyroid drugs for less than 3 months. Following extraction of RNA from PBMCs, that RNA was used to make the TCR library. This sample also appeared in a second study, on T cells in Graves' hyperthyroidism and ophthalmopathy.

Sequencing was performed on peripheral blood mononuclear cells (PBMCs), taken at new diagnosis, from a patient treated with antithyroid drugs. These receptors were collected from a man in his forties with Graves disease.

This clonotype was detected many times. The chain has TRBV30 and TRBJ1-5, with 7 bases aligning to TRBD1. The V gene's germline CDR1 is GTSNPN and CDR2 SVGIG (reference sequence). V shed 0 bases and J 5 bases; nucleotides not matched to a gene: 13. The CDR3 consists of 17 residues. Here the CDR3 reads CAWSVGGLGVMDQPQHF. DNA of the CDR3: TGTGCCTGGAGTGTAGGGGGCCTTGGGGTTATGGATCAGCCCCAGCATTTT.

This clonotype was counted ten times or more. The chain employs TRBV11-1 and TRBJ2-3; 7 bases fit TRBD2. Germline V CDR1 and CDR2: SGHAT, FQDESV (reference sequence). The CDR3 extends over 14 amino acids. The trim removed 5 bases at V and 4 bases at J, leaving 6 bases unmatched. CDR3 residues: CASSGSGAPDTQYF. CDR3 DNA sequence: TGTGCCAGCAGCGGCAGCGGGGCCCCAGATACGCAGTATTTT.

This clonotype came up many times. The chain combines TRBV11-3 with TRBJ1-6; possibly TRBD1 for D (6 bases). The CDR3 consists of 14 residues. V lost 6 bases and J lost 10, with 16 bases in between. CDR1 is SGHNT, CDR2 YENEEA, per germline. The CDR3 DNA is TGTGCCAGCAGGCCCCAGGGGATTCAATCACCCCTCCACTTT. It codes for CASRPQGIQSPLHF. The entire variable domain, with the rest obtained from reference TRBV11-3 and TRBJ1-6, is as follows: EAGVVQSPRYKIIEKKQPVAFWCNPISGHNTLYWYLQNLGQGPELLIRYENEEAVDDSQLPKDRFSAERLKGVDSTLKIQPAELGDSAVYLCASRPQGIQSPLHFGNGTRLTVT.

This clonotype was detected ten times or more. V is TRBV12-3 or TRBV12-4 and J is TRBJ2-3; a possible D gene is TRBD2 (6 bases). The V end was cut by 8 bases, the J end by 0 bases, with 15 bases between. The CDR3 covers 15 residues. CDR3 protein: CASEAGTTSTDTQYF. Here the CDR3 DNA reads TGTGCCAGCGAGGCGGGGACCACTAGCACAGATACGCAGTATTTT.

There are many counts of this clonotype. The chain has TRBV18 and TRBJ2-5; 8 bases fit TRBD1. CDR1 is KGHSH and CDR2 is LQKENI in the germline V gene. This CDR3 has 14 residues. The V segment lost 3 bases and the J segment 5 bases; nucleotides outside the gene matches: 5. For the CDR3, the DNA is TGTGCCAGCTCACCGGACAGGGCCACGGAGACCCAGTACTTC. Its translation is CASSPDRATETQYF. The entire variable domain, with the rest obtained from reference TRBV18 and TRBJ2-5, is as follows: NAGVMQNPRHLVRRRGQEARLRCSPMKGHSHVYWYRQLPEEGLKFMVYLQKENIIDESGMPKERFSAEFPKEGPSILRIQQVVRGDSAAYFCASSPDRATETQYFGPGTRLLVL.

This chain links TRBV5-1 with TRBJ2-7; 7 bases agree with TRBD1. The trim removed 3 bases at V and 2 bases at J, leaving 5 bases unmatched. The CDR3 has 14 residues. CDR1 SGHRS and CDR2 YFSETQ come from the germline V gene. CDR3 DNA sequence: TGCGCCAGCAGCTCCTTCGGGACAGCCTACGAGCAGTACTTC. Protein: CASSSFGTAYEQYF.

This clonotype was counted a few times. This chain joins TRBV5-4 and TRBJ2-7; D is unclear. V shed 2 bases and J shed 5 bases, with 8 bases lying between them. The germline gives CDR1 SGHNT, CDR2 YYREEE (reference sequence). This CDR3 contains 12 residues. CDR3 sequence (DNA): TGTGCCAGCAGCTTAAGACGGGACGAGCAGTACTTC. Translated: CASSLRRDEQYF.

The chain joins TRBV11-3 to TRBJ1-5; no clear D. This CDR3 comprises 16 residues. The ends were cut back, 5 bases at V and 0 bases at J, with 14 bases in the middle. CDR1 and CDR2 from the germline V gene are SGHNT and YENEEA. The CDR3 sequence: CASSQTAKGSNQPQHF. DNA for the CDR3: TGTGCCAGCAGCCAAACGGCGAAGGGTAGCAATCAGCCCCAGCATTTT. The complete variable domain, with remaining parts taken from reference TRBV11-3 and TRBJ1-5, reads EAGVVQSPRYKIIEKKQPVAFWCNPISGHNTLYWYLQNLGQGPELLIRYENEEAVDDSQLPKDRFSAERLKGVDSTLKIQPAELGDSAVYLCASSQTAKGSNQPQHFGDGTRLSIL.

This clonotype has at least ten counts. V is TRBV5-1 and J is TRBJ2-5, with 12 bases fitting TRBD2. The CDR3 spans 16 residues. Per the germline V gene, CDR1 is SGHRS and CDR2 is YFSETQ. V trimming: 1 base; J trimming: 5 bases; junction bases outside the gene matches: 6. Here the CDR3 DNA reads TGCGCCAGCAGCTTGAGTTCCCTAGCGGGGGGGGAGACCCAGTACTTC. This codes for CASSLSSLAGGETQYF.

This clonotype was seen repeatedly, ten times or more. This sequence joins TRBV20-1 and TRBJ2-7, with 10 bases matching TRBD1. CDR1 is DFQATT and CDR2 is SNEGSKA in the germline V gene (reference sequence). V lost 4 bases, J lost 4 bases, and 4 bases stayed unmatched. The CDR3 loop spans 13 amino acids. The chain's CDR3 is CSAKWTGGYEQYF. CDR3 DNA: TGCAGTGCTAAATGGACAGGGGGTTACGAGCAGTACTTC.

This clonotype was counted many times. This chain connects TRBV11-3 to TRBJ2-5; 8 bases are a match to TRBD1. Germline CDR1 SGHNT, CDR2 YENEEA. The CDR3 is 15 residues long. Germline trimming cut 5 bases from V and 2 bases from J; bases unmatched to any gene: 7. This chain's CDR3 is CASSRGQATQETQYF. The CDR3 region has the DNA TGTGCCAGCAGCCGGGGACAGGCAACGCAAGAGACCCAGTACTTC.

This clonotype was seen more than once but under ten times. The gene calls are TRBV6-2 or TRBV6-3 and TRBJ2-7; D may match TRBD1 or TRBD2 (5 bases each). CDR3 length: 14 residues. Germline V lookup: CDR1 MNHEY, CDR2 SVGEGT. Trimming removed 5 bases from V and 3 bases from J, with 14 bases in between. The CDR3 loop is CASSQQGPLYEQYF. The CDR3 coding sequence is TGTGCCAGCAGTCAGCAGGGACCTCTCTACGAGCAGTACTTC.

The CDR3 nucleotides read TGTGCCATCTCAGCTTACCGGGAGAACTCTGGAAACACCATATATTTT. This gives the protein CAISAYRENSGNTIYF. This chain joins TRBV7-9 and TRBJ1-3; D is uncertain. This CDR3 contains 16 residues. Germline CDR1 SEHNR, CDR2 FQNEAQ (reference sequence). Trimming left V 10 bases short and J 0 bases short, with 19 bases between.

There are a few counts of this clonotype. The rearrangement uses TRBV10-2 and TRBJ2-1, with 9 positions matching TRBD2. V lost 7 bases, J lost 3 bases, and 7 bases stayed unmatched. Germline V gene data show CDR1 as WSHSY and CDR2 as SAAADI. The CDR3 sequence is 15 residues long. The CDR3: CASTLGTSLYNEQFF. CDR3 in DNA: TGCGCCAGCACCCTCGGGACTAGCCTCTACAATGAGCAGTTCTTC.

This clonotype has at least ten counts. The chain recombines TRBV2 with TRBJ2-3; possible D gene TRBD2, 6 bases. Deletions cut 4 bases from V and 4 bases from J, with 9 bases between. In germline, CDR1 is SNHLY, CDR2 FYNNEI. The CDR3 loop spans 13 amino acids. The chain's CDR3 is CASSVGGADTQYF. CDR3 DNA sequence: TGTGCCAGCAGTGTGGGGGGAGCAGATACGCAGTATTTT.

The sample holds a few counts of this clonotype. The chain employs TRBV3-1 and TRBJ2-2; D may be TRBD1 (6 bases). Germline CDR1 LGHDT, CDR2 YNNKEL (reference sequence). The CDR3 is 13 residues long. V lost 5 bases to trimming and J lost 6 bases, with 10 bases between them. For the CDR3, the DNA is TGTGCCAGCAGCATCCAGGGGTCCGGGGAGCTGTTTTTT. Translated: CASSIQGSGELFF.

Many counts were recorded for this clonotype. This chain links TRBV7-8 with TRBJ2-7; D might be TRBD2 (6 bases). The CDR3 covers 11 residues. V lost 5 bases, J lost 6 bases, and 8 bases lay in between. Germline V gives CDR1 SGHVS, CDR2 FQNEAQ. The CDR3 DNA reads as TGTGCCAGCAGCCGGAGGGGCGAGCAGTACTTC. Its translation: CASSRRGEQYF. Filled out from reference TRBV7-8 and TRBJ2-7, the complete variable domain reads GAGVSQSPRYKVAKRGQDVALRCDPISGHVSLFWYQQALGQGPEFLTYFQNEAQLDKSGLPSDRFFAERPEGSVSTLKIQRTQQEDSAVYLCASSRRGEQYFGPGTRLTVT.

This clonotype was found many times. The rearrangement joins TRBV6-2 or TRBV6-3 to TRBJ2-7, with 7 bases identical to TRBD1. In germline, CDR1 is MNHEY, CDR2 SVGEGT. The length of the CDR3 is 14 residues. V trimming: 6 bases; J trimming: 3 bases; junction bases outside the gene matches: 8. The CDR3 is CASSPDRDLYEQYF. CDR3 DNA: TGTGCCAGCAGCCCCGACAGGGATCTCTACGAGCAGTACTTC.

At least ten counts were recorded for this clonotype. This chain links TRBV6-2 or TRBV6-3 with TRBJ2-2, with 8 nucleotides matching TRBD2. V was pared by 2 bases and J by 0 bases, with 5 bases of the junction left unmatched. The CDR3 consists of 17 residues. Germline CDR1 is MNHEY and CDR2 is SVGEGT. The CDR3 spells CASSYTLAGTNTGELFF. CDR3 sequence (DNA): TGTGCCAGCAGTTACACATTAGCGGGGACGAACACCGGGGAGCTGTTTTTT.

Of note for this clonotype: One base away lies a much larger clone, so this may be a sequencing read error. The chain combines TRBV5-8 with TRBJ2-3, with TRBD2 matching 10 bases. The DNA end favors TRBJ2-5, so the J call may be wrong. Germline loops: CDR1 SGHTS, CDR2 YDEGEE. The CDR3 contains 16 residues. The CDR3 loop is CASSLVSSGGTETQYF. The CDR3 bases are TGCGCCAGCAGCTTGGTGTCTAGCGGGGGTACCGAGACCCAGTACTTC.

This clonotype was observed at least ten times. The rearrangement uses TRBV20-1 and TRBJ2-7; weak D call: TRBD1 (6 bases). V was cut by 6 bases and J by 4 bases, with 10 bases left in between. Germline V CDR1 and CDR2: DFQATT, SNEGSKA (reference sequence). The CDR3 contains 11 residues. The CDR3 sequence is CSAITGYEQYF. CDR3 nucleotide sequence: TGCAGTGCGATAACAGGGTACGAGCAGTACTTC.

Note on this clonotype: At one end the junction does not follow the germline gene, possibly because of a read error. The gene calls are TRBV29-1 and TRBJ1-1; 10 bases fit TRBD1. CDR3 length: 12 residues. The V gene's germline CDR1 is SQVTM and CDR2 ANQGSEA. CDR3: CSVQDRGFNPTF. CDR3 bases: TGCAGCGTACAGGACAGGGGGTTCAATCCTACCTTT.

In its sample, this clonotype was seen many times. This rearrangement joins TRBV18 to TRBJ1-4; no clear D gene. Germline V lookup: CDR1 KGHSH, CDR2 LQKENI. This CDR3 has 12 amino acids. Between the trimmed V and J ends, which lost 3 bases and 10 bases, there was a span of 9 bases. This chain's CDR3 is CASSPSIGKLFF. CDR3 sequence (DNA): TGTGCCAGCTCACCCTCCATCGGAAAACTGTTTTTT.

This clonotype has at least ten counts. The gene calls are TRBV27 and TRBJ2-1, with no clear D. The V and J ends lost 5 bases and 9 bases respectively, with 11 bases between them. From germline, CDR1 is MNHEY and CDR2 SMNVEV (reference sequence). The CDR3 spans 12 residues. For the CDR3, the DNA is TGTGCCAGCAGTCCCATGTCGCGTGAGCAGTTCTTC. It yields the protein CASSPMSREQFF.

This clonotype was picked up many times. The chain joins TRBV4-2 to TRBJ2-7, with TRBD2 matching 7 bases. This CDR3 spans 15 amino acids. V shed 0 bases, J shed 3 bases, and the junction held 5 bases outside the gene matches. Germline lookup yields CDR1 LGHNA and CDR2 YNFKEQ. CDR3: CASSQDRGRVYEQYF. The CDR3 coding sequence is TGTGCCAGCAGCCAAGATCGTGGGAGGGTCTACGAGCAGTACTTC.

This sequence joins TRBV12-3 or TRBV12-4 and TRBJ2-4, with D perhaps given as TRBD1 or TRBD2 (5 bases each). CDR3 length: 14 amino acids. The ends were cut back, 7 bases at V and 9 bases at J, with 19 bases in the middle. The chain's CDR3 is CASTLGPRVGIQYF. The DNA of the CDR3 is TGTGCCAGCACCCTGGGACCCAGAGTAGGCATTCAGTACTTC.

V and J are TRBV6-1 and TRBJ2-3; 7 bases align to TRBD2. Losses at the gene ends were 6 bases for V and 0 bases for J; bases not matched to a gene: 3. This CDR3 spans 14 amino acids. Germline-derived CDR1 and CDR2 are MNHNS and SASEGT. The CDR3 region has the DNA TGTGCCAGCAGAGAGCGGGACAGCACAGATACGCAGTATTTT. The encoded protein is CASRERDSTDTQYF.

This clonotype was picked up a small number of times. V usage is TRBV6-4 and J usage is TRBJ2-1, with TRBD2 matching over 8 bases. The germline CDR1 and CDR2 sequences are MRHNA and SNTAGT. V dropped 3 bases and J dropped 7; count of bases not matched to a gene: 8. This CDR3 is built from 15 residues. In DNA form, the CDR3 reads TGTGCCAGCAGTGAGAGTGGCGGGGGGAGTAATGAGCAGTTCTTC. It translates to CASSESGGGSNEQFF.

This clonotype was recorded many times. DNA for the CDR3: TGTGCCAGCAGTCTACGTGGGAGTCAGCCCCAGCATTTT. Encoded protein: CASSLRGSQPQHF. The genes are TRBV7-2 and TRBJ1-5; no clear D gene. Between the trimmed V and J ends, which lost 6 bases and 6 bases, there was a span of 12 bases. The CDR3 sequence is 13 residues long. Germline V CDR1 and CDR2: SGHTA, FQGNSA. The variable domain in full, with the rest retrieved from reference TRBV7-2 and TRBJ1-5, is GAGVSQSPSNKVTEKGKDVELRCDPISGHTALYWYRQSLGQGLEFLIYFQGNSAPDKSGLPSDRFSAERTGGSVSTLTIQRTQQEDSAVYLCASSLRGSQPQHFGDGTRLSIL.